Each of the 13 T cell receptor beta chains below was sequenced from the same sample in a study of tumor-infiltrating lymphocytes in oesophageal squamous cell carcinoma. MiXCR, applied by TCRdb to the PCR reads, yields one record per CDR3 protein. The sample records tens of thousands of distinct CDR3 sequences, about 35% being singletons. Source material: esophageal tumor tissue. These receptors were taken from a male donor with esophageal squamous cell carcinoma.

This clonotype was observed a handful of times. One end of the junction varies from germline; a read error may be responsible. The chain combines TRBV5-4 with TRBJ2-7, with D maybe TRBD1 (5 bases). CDR1 and CDR2 (germline): SGHNT, YYREEE (reference sequence). This CDR3 has 13 residues. This CDR3 reads CASSFRQLDEQYF. The CDR3 region has the DNA TGCGCCAGCAGCTTCAGACAGCTGGACGAGCAGTACTTC.

This clonotype has just a few counts. Because it lacks the conserved phenylalanine or tryptophan at the end, this CDR3 is likely a read error. The limits of the CDR3 on the DNA are not certain, so only TCRdb's listed CDR3 is given. The chain carries TRBV7-6 and TRBJ1-1; TRBD1, as called in the table, went unchecked against the DNA. Per the germline V gene, CDR1 is SGHVS and CDR2 is FNYEAQ. The CDR3 contains 16 residues when both ends are counted. CDR3: CASSLVVRSTSSTSGQ.

This clonotype has at least ten counts. This chain joins TRBV19 and TRBJ1-2; D is possibly TRBD1 (6 bases). The germline V gene has CDR1 LNHDA and CDR2 SQIVND (reference sequence). Trimming pared 2 bases from V and 0 bases from J, leaving 16 bases between. The CDR3 contains 17 residues. CDR3 loop: CASSILPGAKSNYGYTF. CDR3 DNA sequence: TGTGCCAGTAGTATACTCCCAGGGGCTAAATCTAACTATGGCTACACCTTC. Supplemented by reference TRBV19 and TRBJ1-2, the full variable domain reads DGGITQSPKYLFRKEGQNVTLSCEQNLNHDAMYWYRQDPGQGLRLIYYSQIVNDFQKGDIAEGYSVSREKKESFPLTVTSAQKNPTAFYLCASSILPGAKSNYGYTFGSGTRLTVV.

The V and J genes are TRBV10-2 and TRBJ2-7; D may be TRBD2 (5 bases). The CDR3 is made up of 13 amino acids. Trimming took off 8 bases at V and 2 bases at J, with 13 bases between the two ends. The V gene's germline CDR1 is WSHSY and CDR2 SAAADI. CDR3 coding DNA: TGCGCCAGCTCCTGGACTGGGGCCTACGAGCAGTACTTC. Residues: CASSWTGAYEQYF.

This clonotype was detected once. A much larger clone is a single base away; this may be a read error. This chain uses TRBV6-6 with TRBJ2-3; D possibly corresponds to TRBD2 (5 bases). The germline V gene has CDR1 MNHNY and CDR2 SVGAGI (reference sequence). Deletions cut 6 bases from V and 14 bases from J, with 24 bases between. The CDR3 is 14 amino acids. The CDR3 protein is CASRTGTNTGELYF. In DNA form, the CDR3 reads TGTGCCAGCAGAACGGGAACGAACACCGGGGAGCTGTATTTT.

The gene calls are TRBV28 and TRBJ2-5; 8 bases align to TRBD1. The J call is in doubt because the DNA end fits TRBJ2-1 better. The germline V gene encodes CDR1 MDHEN and CDR2 SYDVKM. The CDR3 is 15 amino acids. The CDR3 DNA sequence: TGTGCCAGCAGTCCGAGACAGGGGCTGAGGAATGAGCAGTTCTTC. Its translation: CASSPRQGLRNEQFF.

This clonotype was found many times. The chain couples TRBV5-6 to TRBJ1-5, with TRBD1 matching 12 bases. Per germline, CDR1 SGHDT and CDR2 YYEEEE. This CDR3 region has 14 residues. The trim removed 3 bases at V and 9 bases at J, leaving 4 bases unmatched. The CDR3 DNA sequence: TGTGCCAGCAGCTGGGACAGGGGGCGAGGGCCCCAGCATTTT. Translated: CASSWDRGRGPQHF.

This clonotype was picked up a small number of times. The rearrangement joins TRBV6-1 to TRBJ2-5, with TRBD1 as a possible D gene (6 bases). V was cut by 4 bases and J by 11 bases, with 20 bases left in between. Germline V gene lookup returns CDR1 MNHNS and CDR2 SASEGT. The CDR3 contains 14 residues. CDR3 coding DNA: TGTGCCAGCAGTGCAAGGGGGTCCTACAATGAGCAGTACTTC. It yields the protein CASSARGSYNEQYF.

The CDR3 sequence is CASSLRNRVNTGELFF. DNA for the CDR3: TGTGCCAGCAGCTTACGCAACAGGGTTAACACCGGGGAGCTGTTTTTT. The chain recombines TRBV7-2 with TRBJ2-2; D perhaps matches TRBD1 (6 bases). In germline, CDR1 is SGHTA, CDR2 FQGNSA. This CDR3 contains 16 residues. Trimming pared 2 bases from V and 2 bases from J, leaving 12 bases between. Based on the CDR3 plus reference TRBV7-2 and TRBJ2-2, the full variable domain is GAGVSQSPSNKVTEKGKDVELRCDPISGHTALYWYRQSLGQGLEFLIYFQGNSAPDKSGLPSDRFSAERTGGSVSTLTIQRTQQEDSAVYLCASSLRNRVNTGELFFGEGSRLTVL.

This clonotype was seen only a few times. Given a much more abundant clone one base away, this may be a read error. V usage is TRBV28 and J usage is TRBJ2-7, with 8 bases that match TRBD2. The end of the DNA fits TRBJ2-1 better, so the J call may be wrong. CDR3 length equals 13 residues. The germline V gene has CDR1 MDHEN and CDR2 SYDVKM. The CDR3 DNA reads TGTGCCAGCATTTCTAGCGGGTCCTACGAGCAGTTCTTC. It yields the protein CASISSGSYEQFF.

This clonotype was seen ten or more times. The chain couples TRBV6-1 to TRBJ1-2, with TRBD1 matching over 11 bases. After removal of 6 bases from V and 2 bases from J, the junction contained 8 bases not matched to a gene. This CDR3 is 16 amino acids long. Germline values: CDR1 MNHNS, CDR2 SASEGT. The CDR3 nucleotides read TGTGCCAGCAGGGGGACAGGGGGGACCCCAAACTATGGCTACACCTTC. Amino acids: CASRGTGGTPNYGYTF.

The rearrangement links TRBV7-4 to TRBJ1-1; D ambiguous. V lost 2 bases and J lost 1, with 5 bases in between. This CDR3 comprises 13 residues. Germline CDR1 and CDR2: SGHVT and SQSDAQ. The CDR3 DNA reads as TGTGCCAGCAGCTTAAGTCAGAACACTGAAGCTTTCTTT. As protein: CASSLSQNTEAFF.

J is TRBJ2-1 and V is TRBV7-2, with D tentatively TRBD1 (5 bases). Germline CDR1 is SGHTA and CDR2 is FQGNSA. The CDR3 contains 16 residues. Trimming took 2 bases from V and 0 from J, leaving 11 bases between them. As DNA, the CDR3 is TGTGCCAGCAGCTTATGGGGCCAAAACTCCTACAATGAGCAGTTCTTC. It is translated as CASSLWGQNSYNEQFF.